This T cell receptor beta chain is from a study of cytomegalovirus exposure and HLA in healthy donors. The study, taken as a whole, reports: A later analysis found TCR association rates differed by HLA locus, highest for DRB1 and lowest for HLA-C.

The CDR3 runs 15 residues. Germline V gene data show CDR1 as MDHEN and CDR2 as SYDVKM. V shed 6 bases, J shed 5 bases, and the junction held 4 bases outside the gene matches. Vbeta (60) and Jbeta (13) primers were used in the PCR. Repertoires were generated with immunoSEQ multiplex PCR, while TCRdb's copy carries only in-frame clones and drops some. The sample includes around 97,000 clones, less than 10% of them seen just once. With respect to this clone: Its antigen is unknown.

This chain connects TRBV28 to TRBJ2-4, with 13 nucleotides matching TRBD2. Sequencing was done on a sample of PBMCs. The TCR sequence derives from a man between 50 and 59 years old in good health and CMV-seropositive. The CDR3 nucleotides read TGTGCCAGCAGACTCACTAGCGGGAGGGAAAACATTCAGTACTTC. Encoded protein: CASRLTSGRENIQYF.